Reported below is one T cell receptor beta chain. One end of the junction does not line up with germline, which may come from a read error. TCRdb re-derived calls from the PCR reads in MiXCR, one entry per CDR3 protein. The sample lists some 100,000 distinct CDR3 sequences; roughly 38% were seen once. Looked up from germline, CDR1 is LNHDA and CDR2 is SQIVND (reference sequence). CDR3 length: 16 amino acids. This entry belongs to a study of molecular identifiers for immune sequencing clone quantification. This TCR derives from a human donor in good health. Some libraries in this study had Jurkat cell RNA spiked in. The sequenced sample consisted of naive CD8+ T cells from blood, with Jurkat cell RNA spiked in. Specified subset: FACS-sorted CD8+CD4-CCR7+CD45RA+ naive T cells. V gene TRBV19 combines with J gene TRBJ2-3, with D perhaps TRBD2 (5 bases). The CDR3 is CACSTSLLVAPDTQYF. The CDR3 DNA reads TGTGCCTGTAGTACATCACTACTAGTTGCCCCAGATACGCAGTATTTT.